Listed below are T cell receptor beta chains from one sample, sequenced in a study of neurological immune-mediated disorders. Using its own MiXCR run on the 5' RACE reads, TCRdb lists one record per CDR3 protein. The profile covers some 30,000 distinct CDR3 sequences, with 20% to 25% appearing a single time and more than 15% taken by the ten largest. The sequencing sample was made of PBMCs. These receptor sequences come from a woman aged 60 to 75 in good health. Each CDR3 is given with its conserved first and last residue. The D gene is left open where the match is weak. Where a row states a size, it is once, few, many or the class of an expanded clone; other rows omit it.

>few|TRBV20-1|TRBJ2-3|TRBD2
CSASSRTSGRVVDTQYF
TGCAGTGCTTCCTCCAGGACTAGCGGGAGGGTAGTAGATACGCAGTATTTT
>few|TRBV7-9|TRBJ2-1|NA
CASSLSLASSYNEQFF
TGTGCCAGCAGCTTAAGTCTAGCGAGCTCCTACAATGAGCAGTTCTTC
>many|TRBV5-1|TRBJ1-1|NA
CASSWTMNTEAFF
TGCGCCAGCAGCTGGACAATGAACACTGAAGCTTTCTTT
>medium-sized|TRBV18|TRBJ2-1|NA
CASSPPSAGPSFF
TGTGCCAGCTCACCCCCCTCCGCGGGGCCCTCGTTCTTC
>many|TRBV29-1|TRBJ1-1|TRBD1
CSAMTGGLNTEAFF
TGCAGCGCGATGACAGGGGGGTTGAACACTGAAGCTTTCTTT
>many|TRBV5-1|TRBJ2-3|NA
CASSLNPDSTDTQYF
TGCGCCAGCAGCTTAAACCCGGATAGCACAGATACGCAGTATTTT
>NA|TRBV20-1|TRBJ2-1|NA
CSASRNSLFNEQFF
TGCAGTGCTAGCCGGAACAGCCTCTTCAATGAGCAGTTCTTC
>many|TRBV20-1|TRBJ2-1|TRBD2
CSARSPSGGTLTFF
TGCAGTGCTAGAAGCCCTAGCGGGGGCACCTTAACGTTCTTC
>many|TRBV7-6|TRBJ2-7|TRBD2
CASSLGAGETYEQYF
TGTGCCAGCAGCTTAGGAGCGGGAGAGACCTACGAGCAGTACTTC
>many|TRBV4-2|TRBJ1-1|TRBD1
CASSPSGGPEDTEAFF
TGTGCCAGCAGCCCCTCAGGGGGGCCAGAGGACACTGAAGCTTTCTTT